Below, one T cell receptor beta chain is given with its context. The target antigen is unknown. This sample was included in a study of T cell responses to AZD1222 COVID-19 vaccine. Repertoires were generated with immunoSEQ multiplex PCR, while TCRdb's copy carries only in-frame clones and drops some. Of 160,000 or so clones detected, 75% to 90% appear once; the ten largest clones hold roughly 9.7%. The CDR3 covers 15 residues. CDR1 and CDR2 from the germline V gene are SGHKS and YYEKEE (reference sequence). Losses at the gene ends were 2 bases for V and 8 bases for J; bases not matched to a gene: 6. General study points: Close to half of all spike-specific TCRs reportedly target regions of the variants that are unmutated. Clonal diversity was possibly underestimated, and white British individuals and females predominated among donors. Repertoire sampling occurred only after the peak T cell response.

Sample: peripheral blood, taken 28 days after the second AZD1222 dose. The rearrangement uses TRBV5-5 and TRBJ2-3, with 12 bases fitting TRBD2. This clonotype was sampled from an adult who received the AZD1222 COVID-19 vaccine. CDR3 amino acids: CASSLPSGREGTQYF. In DNA, the CDR3 is TGTGCCAGCAGCTTACCTAGCGGGAGGGAGGGTACGCAGTATTTT.